This TCR beta chain was profiled in a study of shared clonotypes between healthy human individuals (dated by TCRdb to about 2020). Some background on the complete study: The cohort included a few men and a couple of women between 18 and 49 years of age. Per donor, three plates each were used for CD4 naive and CD4 memory, two for CD8 naive, and one for CD8 memory. The study deeply sequenced blood TCR repertoires of 5 or 6 healthy adults to estimate repertoire size and the extent of clonotype sharing between individuals. Libraries were prepared and TCR repertoires were sequenced by different laboratories using diverse techniques, in order to increase sequencing depth and limit assay-specific biases. Per donor, leukapheresis produced somewhere between about 0.85 and 10 billion PBMCs.

From the germline V gene, CDR1 is MNHNS and CDR2 is SASEGT. Taken from cysteine to phenylalanine, the CDR3 has 14 residues. Of the read, only the CDR3 DNA is kept; its 42 bases are in frame from base 1. The trim is 8 bases for V and 3 bases for J, with a gap of 13 bases between the germline ends. For the CD8 naive samples, CD45RO-negative cells were positively selected for CCR7, yielding a CD45RA+CCR7+ population from which TemRA cells were excluded. Donors were healthy HIV-negative adults with no recently reported acute infections or vaccinations. Every donor was a Caucasian adult residing in Nashville, Tennessee, USA. Blood was collected by leukapheresis, and PBMCs were isolated by Ficoll-Histopaque density gradient centrifugation and then cryopreserved in liquid nitrogen vapor phase. Purity and quantity of every magnetically sorted T cell population were checked by analytical flow cytometry. From each sorted fraction, genomic DNA was isolated and quantified by UV absorbance on a Nanodrop 2000c.

Broad study findings and their caveats: When a handful of donors were compared, the shared fraction of clonotypes was about 5% for naive CD4, less than 4% for naive CD8, roughly 2.5% for memory CD4, and 0.3% to 0.5% for memory CD8. Based on pairwise subsampling, the degree of clonotype sharing among donors was expected to be affected by sequencing depth. Incomplete sequencing was indicated by rarefaction of sorted-subset datasets, despite the large sequencing depth. Clonotypes shared by all four sorted-subset donors showed higher generation probabilities than non-shared clonotypes. Only blood was sampled, and tissue TCR repertoires likely differ from those in blood. Because the study included a small number of donors, the genetic and exposure-history diversity represented was limited. Estimated clonotype richness was generally larger for naive than for memory subsets.

Details on this clone: Its antigen is still unknown. No much larger clone exists at a distance of one base, and base qualities are not known.

TCR CDR3 regions were amplified from genomic DNA by multiplex PCR using the deep immunoSEQ assay. Genomic DNA extracted from each cell subset was distributed evenly over all wells of several immunoSEQ 96-well plates, and each plate served as one replicate. For sorted subsets, approximately 200 ng of genomic DNA, equivalent to roughly 33,000 T cell genomes, went into each replicate PCR. Purified libraries were quantified with a Qubit 3.0 fluorometer, sized on a Bioanalyzer 2100, and re-quantified with the KAPA Library Quantification kit. Every immunoSEQ 96-well plate was sequenced on a dedicated single-read 150-cycle Illumina NextSeq 550 flow cell. The original methods were these. Because the immunoSEQ output held only junctional sequences and lacked quality scores, the filtering could not match the filtering applied to full-length reads. To assign V/J genes and CDR3, sequences were annotated against IMGT germline references using PyIR, a Python wrapper for IgBLAST v1.9. Reads with weak V/J assignments (E-value above 1e-6), missing CDR3, stop codons, out-of-frame junctions, or ambiguous translated residues were removed. V3J clonotypes were defined as sequences sharing an identical inferred V gene, J gene, and CDR3 amino acid sequence. Percentage overlap between repertoires was calculated by dividing the number of shared unique clonotypes by the size of the smaller repertoire. Three approaches were used to assess repertoire richness: RTK rarefaction, the Chao1 estimator, and Recon v2.1 estimates of unobserved clonotypes. Generation probabilities were computed with OLGA for all TCRbeta clonotypes obtained by the gDNA method from several donors. What TCRdb holds here is the immuneACCESS table cut down to in-frame rearrangements. Part of the clones is not present; checked against another copy, under half of the missing clones reflect an unresolved V gene, and the others are unexplained. V and J calls and clone size follow that table, whereas D and trimming were derived from the DNA. The sample includes millions of clones, with about 93% observed a single time. The top ten hold 1.5% to 2% of the sample.

This clonotype originated in a man between 18 and 35 years old in good health. Some clones in this sample may be carry-over from other donors' samples. The sample taken for sequencing was naive CD8+ T cells from PBMCs. Sample cell subset or site, as interpreted from the label and publication: CD45RA+CCR7+. The sequence is built from TRBV6-1 and TRBJ2-2; no confident D gene assignment can be made. The DNA sequence is TGTGCCAGCGTTCGGCTATCTGACACCGGGGAGCTGTTTTTT. Its translation reads: CASVRLSDTGELFF.